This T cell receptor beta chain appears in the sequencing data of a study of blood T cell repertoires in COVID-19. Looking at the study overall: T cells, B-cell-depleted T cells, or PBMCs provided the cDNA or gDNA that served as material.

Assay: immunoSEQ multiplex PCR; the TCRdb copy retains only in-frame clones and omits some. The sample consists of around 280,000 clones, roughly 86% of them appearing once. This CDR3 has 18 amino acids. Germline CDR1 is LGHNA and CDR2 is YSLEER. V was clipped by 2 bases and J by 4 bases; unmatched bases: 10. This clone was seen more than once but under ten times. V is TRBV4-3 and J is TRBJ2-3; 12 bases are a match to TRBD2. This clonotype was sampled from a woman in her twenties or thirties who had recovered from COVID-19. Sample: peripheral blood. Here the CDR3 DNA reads TGCGCCAGCAGCCAAAACTACCTAGCGGGAGGGATCCCAGATACGCAGTATTTT. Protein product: CASSQNYLAGGIPDTQYF.